The rows below give T cell receptor beta chains drawn from one sample of a study of T cell responses to AZD1222 COVID-19 vaccine. Method: immunoSEQ multiplex PCR; TCRdb's copy keeps in-frame clones and lacks some. The table shows roughly 150,000 clones, with 89% occurring only once. The source was peripheral blood, collected on day 0 of AZD1222 vaccination. Receptor source: an adult in good health. Both conserved end residues are part of each CDR3.

j_call v_call cdr3_length cdr3_aa
TRBJ2-1 TRBV5-1 13 CASSLGVRDEQFF
TRBJ2-2 TRBV7-2 17 CASSPGGLAGVTGELFF
TRBJ2-7 TRBV2 14 CASKNSLGGDEQYF
TRBJ2-3 TRBV7-2 17 CASSFSLAGGRTDTQYF
TRBJ2-3 TRBV20-1 12 CSASSRRDTQYF
TRBJ2-1 TRBV6-1 15 CASSELAGTYNEQFF
TRBJ2-4 TRBV4-1 17 CASSQVGGRSAGNIQYF
TRBJ2-7 TRBV7-2 15 CASSSRLAGAGEQYF
TRBJ1-2 TRBV19 17 CASSPAGTGGTPVWVAF
TRBJ1-1 TRBV18 13 CASSDSKNTEAFF
TRBJ2-1 TRBV11-3 15 CASSSFNGVYNEQFF
TRBJ1-5 TRBV5-3 16 CARSLCGGQGDQPQHF
TRBJ1-1 TRBV24-1 15 CATSDPGRGGTEAFF
TRBJ2-7 TRBV7-2 13 CASSFDRGEEQYF
TRBJ2-6 TRBV7-9 17 CATSAPGLRSGANVLTF
TRBJ1-3 TRBV14 18 CASSQDRRLSKSGNTIYF
TRBJ1-1 TRBV6-5 15 CASIQRQGVNTEAFF
TRBJ1-1 TRBV6-2/TRBV6-3 13 CASSYRQGTEAFF
TRBJ2-7 TRBV2 16 CASRSGISGPTYEQYF
TRBJ2-3 TRBV7-3 18 CASSLNRGGPMGTDTQYF
TRBJ2-5 TRBV11-3 15 CASSFLMGKGGTQYF
TRBJ1-1 TRBV4-2 18 CASSQVGLSSRPNTEAFF
TRBJ1-6 TRBV18 14 CASSRDRGNSPLHF
TRBJ2-1 TRBV9 15 CASTSTGAAYNEQFF
TRBJ1-1 TRBV24-1 10 CATPNTEAFF
TRBJ2-5 TRBV5-1 15 CASSDPSGVQETQYF
TRBJ2-3 TRBV4-2 13 CASSQETANTQYF
TRBJ1-3 TRBV6-5 15 CASSYDWGSGNTIYF
TRBJ1-2 TRBV19 14 CASSIVGSSHGYTF
TRBJ2-5 TRBV5-1 15 CASSLMGSGRETQYF
TRBJ1-1 TRBV5-4 13 CASSLGDRDEAFF
TRBJ2-3 TRBV27 16 CASSLSNTRGTDTQYF
TRBJ2-1 TRBV7-2 14 CASSDSYSYNEQFF
TRBJ2-3 TRBV29-1 13 CSGQEYTTDTQYF
TRBJ1-5 TRBV7-9 13 CASSHTGDQPQHF
TRBJ1-1 TRBV2 14 CASSPDRGFTEAFF
TRBJ2-5 TRBV25-1 12 CASSWDQKTQYF
TRBJ1-1 TRBV19 12 CASSIKRTEAFF
TRBJ2-7 TRBV11-3 13 CASSLGGSGEQYF
TRBJ2-7 TRBV7-9 13 CASSLFASYEQYF